This TCR beta chain was sequenced for a study of T cells in Graves' hyperthyroidism and ophthalmopathy. The overall study: Specimen type is peripheral blood, collected at initial diagnosis prior to any treatment.

In this sample, this clonotype turned up a few times. Its antigen is not identified. Study results and caveats: Ophthalmopathy was told apart from stable hyperthyroidism by a 13 V-J model. Among clonotypes expanded in thyroid above 0.001, most were also found in blood.

Source material for PBMCs was more than 7.5 ml fresh peripheral blood. RNA transcripts were the template for amplifying TCR beta CDR3 regions. HTBI primers were used for first-round RT-PCR of the TCR CDR3. TCRdb fed the multiplex PCR reads into MiXCR, producing one record per CDR3 protein. The sample yields approximately 260,000 distinct CDR3 sequences, roughly 15% seen once. This clonotype was sampled from a woman between 50 and 59 years old with Graves' hyperthyroidism that later progressed to Graves' ophthalmopathy. The specimen sequenced was blood.

The CDR3 bases are TGTGCCAGCAGCTTACAAGCGGGGGGTGAAGGGACCCAGTACTTC. It is translated as CASSLQAGGEGTQYF. The V gene is TRBV11-2, the J gene TRBJ2-5; 9 bases map to TRBD2. The junction had 8 bases not matched to a gene; V was cut back by 2 bases and J by 7 bases. Germline assignment: CDR1 SGHAT and CDR2 FQNNGV. This CDR3 is built from 15 residues.